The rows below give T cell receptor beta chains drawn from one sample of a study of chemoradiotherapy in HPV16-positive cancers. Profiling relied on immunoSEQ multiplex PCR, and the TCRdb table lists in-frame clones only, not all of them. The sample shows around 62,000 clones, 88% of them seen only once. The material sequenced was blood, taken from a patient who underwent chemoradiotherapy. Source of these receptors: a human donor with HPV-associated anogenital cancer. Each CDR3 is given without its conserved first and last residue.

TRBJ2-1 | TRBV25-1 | ASSGGIAGRSSYNEQF
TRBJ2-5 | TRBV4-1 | ASSPTGTGSPTQY
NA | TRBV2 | ASRAEQIPGDEQY
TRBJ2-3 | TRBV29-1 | SVERFIGGLAGIRGSTDTQY
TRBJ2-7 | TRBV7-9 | ASKDGQTIDYEQY
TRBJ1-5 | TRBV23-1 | ASSQARDRAEYQPQH
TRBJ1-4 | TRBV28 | ASIWGGSTNEKLF
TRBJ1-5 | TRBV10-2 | ASSEGGFANQPQH
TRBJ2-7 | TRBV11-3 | ASSLAASYEQY
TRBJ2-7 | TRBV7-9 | ASSSRGGSEQY
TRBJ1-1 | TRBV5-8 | ASSRDRATAF
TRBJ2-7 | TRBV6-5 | ASSSYGGDRGYEQY
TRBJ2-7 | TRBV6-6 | ASRGGLAGEQY
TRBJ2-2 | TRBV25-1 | ASSEYRTSTADTGELF
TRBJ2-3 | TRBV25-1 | ASSEQGTDTQY
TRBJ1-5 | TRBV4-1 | ASSHEDWAGESNQPQH
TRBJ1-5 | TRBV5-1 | ASSLGQNNQPQH
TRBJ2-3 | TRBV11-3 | ASSHTGTQAADTQY
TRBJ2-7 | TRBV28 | ASSFWTFTSYEQY
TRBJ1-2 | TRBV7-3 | ASSLRDWDRVVGYT
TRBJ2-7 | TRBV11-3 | ASSLGGGLSYEQY
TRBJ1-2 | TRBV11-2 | ASSLDSSGTAA
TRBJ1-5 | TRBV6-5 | ASSYSRGGGQPQH
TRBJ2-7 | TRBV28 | ASSPTAGTTYYEQY
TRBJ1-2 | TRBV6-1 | ASSENQRRNYGYT
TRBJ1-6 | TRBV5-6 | ASSLSYLNSPLH
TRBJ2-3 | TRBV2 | ASIPGLTTDTQY
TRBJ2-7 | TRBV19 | ASSMLASYEQY
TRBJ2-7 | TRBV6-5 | ASSYSLYGSSYEQY
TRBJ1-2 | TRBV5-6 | ASRLGRIREMGNGYT
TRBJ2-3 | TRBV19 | ASSMGMLAGGPRTDTQY
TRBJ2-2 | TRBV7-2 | ASSLAGGRSSGELF
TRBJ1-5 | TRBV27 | ASSLSGGDQPQH
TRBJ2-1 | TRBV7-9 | ASSRTEEQF
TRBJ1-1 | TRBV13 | ASSLSPGQGADTEAF
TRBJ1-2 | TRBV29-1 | SVYNGQGYGYT
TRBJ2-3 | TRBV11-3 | ASSLTGTTDTQY
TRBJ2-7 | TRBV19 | ASSPGTEPYEQY
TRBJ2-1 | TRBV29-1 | SVEGATDATYNEQF
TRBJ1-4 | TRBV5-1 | ASTETTINEKLF
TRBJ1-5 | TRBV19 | ASSISGNQPQH
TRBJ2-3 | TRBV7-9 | ASSTSGAPTDTQY
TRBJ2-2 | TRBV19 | ASSIMSTGELF
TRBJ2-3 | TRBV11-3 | ASSERGIGGDTQY
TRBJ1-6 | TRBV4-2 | ASSQEQVNNSPLH
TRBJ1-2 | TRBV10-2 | ASSVAGGFTGYGYT
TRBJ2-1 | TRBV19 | ASSKFLADYNEQF
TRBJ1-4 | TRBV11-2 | ASSSRGGGGVREKLF